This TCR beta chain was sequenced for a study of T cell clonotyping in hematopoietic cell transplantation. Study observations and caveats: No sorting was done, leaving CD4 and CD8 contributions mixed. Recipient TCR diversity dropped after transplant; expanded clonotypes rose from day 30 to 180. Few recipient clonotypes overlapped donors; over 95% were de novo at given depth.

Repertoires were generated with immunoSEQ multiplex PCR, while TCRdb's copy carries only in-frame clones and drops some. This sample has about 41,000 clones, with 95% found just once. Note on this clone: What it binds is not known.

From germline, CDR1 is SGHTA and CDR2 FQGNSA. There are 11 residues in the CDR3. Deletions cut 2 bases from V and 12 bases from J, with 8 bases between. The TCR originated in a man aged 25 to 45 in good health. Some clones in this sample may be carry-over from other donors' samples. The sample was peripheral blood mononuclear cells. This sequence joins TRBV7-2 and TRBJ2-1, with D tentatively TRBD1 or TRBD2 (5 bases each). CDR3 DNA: TGTGCCAGCAGCTTATTGGGGGTGCAGTTCTTC. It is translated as CASSLLGVQFF.